This T cell receptor beta chain was obtained from a study of cytomegalovirus exposure and HLA in healthy donors. Per germline, CDR1 SGHTA and CDR2 FQGTGA. J was trimmed by 2 bases and V by 5 bases; bases with no gene match: 6. CDR3 length equals 16 residues. Study-level findings and limits: Some 150 TCR beta chains were listed as cytomegalovirus-associated.

In the PCR, 60 Vbeta and 13 Jbeta primers were used. Here immunoSEQ multiplex PCR was the method, and the copy in TCRdb shows in-frame clones only, minus some. The table records fewer than 100,000 clones, under 75% of them present only once. The table lists this clone with a few counts. Its antigen is not identified. This receptor was identified in a female donor in good health and CMV-seronegative. This chain connects TRBV7-3 to TRBJ2-1; 10 bases agree with TRBD1. What was sequenced was PBMCs. The CDR3 spells CASSLTGGVAYNEQFF. DNA of the CDR3: TGTGCCAGCAGCCTGACAGGGGGCGTCGCCTACAATGAGCAGTTCTTC.